Listed below are T cell receptor beta chains from one sample, sequenced in a study of human T cells and chemical hapten exposure. MiXCR, applied by TCRdb to the RACE reads, yields one record per CDR3 protein. The sample lists about 84,000 distinct CDR3 sequences, 10% to 14% occurring once. This specimen was whole blood, taken in connection with sensitization to the hapten diphenylcyclopropenone (DPC). These receptor sequences come from a woman between 50 and 59 years old with alopecia areata. Some clones in this sample may be carry-over from other donors' samples. The CDR3 runs from the conserved cysteine through the conserved F or W. D genes are given only for firm matches. Some rows mark clone size as missing; the rest say once, few, many or name a class of expanded clone.

clone_size: -; d_call: -; v_call: TRBV9; j_call: TRBJ2-3; cdr3_nt: TGTGCCAGCAGCGACCGGCGTCTGGCTAGCACAGATACGCAGTATTTT; cdr3_aa: CASSDRRLASTDTQYF
clone_size: many; d_call: -; v_call: TRBV11-2; j_call: TRBJ2-3; cdr3_nt: TGTGCCAGCAGACCCGGAAGCGGGCGCTCCCGTAGCACAGATACGCAGTATTTT; cdr3_aa: CASRPGSGRSRSTDTQYF
clone_size: many; d_call: TRBD2; v_call: TRBV7-6; j_call: TRBJ2-1; cdr3_nt: TGTGCCAGCAGCGAGACTAGCGGCCGCTACAATGAGCAGTTCTTC; cdr3_aa: CASSETSGRYNEQFF
clone_size: -; d_call: -; v_call: TRBV7-6; j_call: TRBJ1-6; cdr3_nt: TGTGCCAGCAGTTCGGGAGAGGGGTCACCCCTCCACTTT; cdr3_aa: CASSSGEGSPLHF
clone_size: -; d_call: TRBD1; v_call: TRBV6-2/TRBV6-3; j_call: TRBJ1-5; cdr3_nt: TGTGCCAGCAGTTACTCCAGGGGGCGAGGGAGCAATCAGCCCCAGCATTTT; cdr3_aa: CASSYSRGRGSNQPQHF
clone_size: many; d_call: -; v_call: TRBV29-1; j_call: TRBJ1-2; cdr3_nt: TGCAGCGTTGCAGATGGCTACACCTTC; cdr3_aa: CSVADGYTF
clone_size: -; d_call: TRBD1; v_call: TRBV6-2/TRBV6-3; j_call: TRBJ1-5; cdr3_nt: TGTGCCAGCAGCCCCATGACAGGGATCAATCAGCCCCAGCATTTT; cdr3_aa: CASSPMTGINQPQHF
clone_size: -; d_call: -; v_call: TRBV12-3/TRBV12-4; j_call: TRBJ1-6; cdr3_nt: TGTGCCAGCAGTTCTCATTCACCCCTCCACTTT; cdr3_aa: CASSSHSPLHF
clone_size: -; d_call: -; v_call: TRBV2; j_call: TRBJ1-5; cdr3_nt: TGTGCCAGCAGTGATCGTGACCTTAGCAATCAGCCCCAGCATTTT; cdr3_aa: CASSDRDLSNQPQHF
clone_size: -; d_call: TRBD2; v_call: TRBV29-1; j_call: TRBJ2-3; cdr3_nt: TGCAGCGTTGGGAAGGCGGGAGTCCGAGATACGCAGTATTTT; cdr3_aa: CSVGKAGVRDTQYF
clone_size: -; d_call: TRBD2; v_call: TRBV7-3; j_call: TRBJ2-1; cdr3_nt: TGTGCCAGCAGCATGTTAGCGGGAGGGGGCTACAATGAGCAGTTCTTC; cdr3_aa: CASSMLAGGGYNEQFF
clone_size: many; d_call: -; v_call: TRBV28; j_call: TRBJ2-3; cdr3_nt: TGTGCCAGCAGCCCCCTGGGCACAGATACGCAGTATTTT; cdr3_aa: CASSPLGTDTQYF
clone_size: many; d_call: -; v_call: TRBV9; j_call: TRBJ2-3; cdr3_nt: TGTGCCAGCAGCGTTGACCTCCCCTCCTCCACAGATACGCAGTATTTT; cdr3_aa: CASSVDLPSSTDTQYF
clone_size: few; d_call: -; v_call: TRBV5-1; j_call: TRBJ2-7; cdr3_nt: TGCGCCAGCAGCTTGGAGGGAGAAGGTCCCGAGCAGTACTTC; cdr3_aa: CASSLEGEGPEQYF
clone_size: -; d_call: TRBD1; v_call: TRBV29-1; j_call: TRBJ2-1; cdr3_nt: TGCAGCGTCGTACCGGGACAGAGTTACAATGAGCAGTTCTTC; cdr3_aa: CSVVPGQSYNEQFF
clone_size: many; d_call: TRBD1; v_call: TRBV20-1; j_call: TRBJ2-3; cdr3_nt: TGCAGTGCTAGATCCGGGACAGGGAGCACAGATACGCAGTATTTT; cdr3_aa: CSARSGTGSTDTQYF
clone_size: many; d_call: TRBD1; v_call: TRBV6-5; j_call: TRBJ2-7; cdr3_nt: TGTGCCAGCAGTCGGGACAGTATCTACGAGCAGTACTTC; cdr3_aa: CASSRDSIYEQYF
clone_size: few; d_call: TRBD2; v_call: TRBV7-2; j_call: TRBJ2-7; cdr3_nt: TGTGCCAGCAGCTTAGCGATCGGACTAGCAGATTACGAGCAGTACTTC; cdr3_aa: CASSLAIGLADYEQYF
clone_size: few; d_call: -; v_call: TRBV6-5; j_call: TRBJ2-7; cdr3_nt: TGTGCCAGCACTCAGGGATTCGAGCAGTACTTC; cdr3_aa: CASTQGFEQYF
clone_size: many; d_call: TRBD1; v_call: TRBV11-1; j_call: TRBJ1-4; cdr3_nt: TGTGCCAGCAGCTTCAACAGGGGAACTAATGAAAAACTGTTTTTT; cdr3_aa: CASSFNRGTNEKLFF
clone_size: -; d_call: TRBD1; v_call: TRBV20-1; j_call: TRBJ2-3; cdr3_nt: TGCAGTGCTACCCCCCGACAGGGCTCTAGCACAGATACGCAGTATTTT; cdr3_aa: CSATPRQGSSTDTQYF
clone_size: few; d_call: TRBD1; v_call: TRBV29-1; j_call: TRBJ2-7; cdr3_nt: TGCAGCGTTGTCCCGGGACAGGTAGAAGGCGAGCAGTACTTC; cdr3_aa: CSVVPGQVEGEQYF
clone_size: many; d_call: TRBD2; v_call: TRBV4-1; j_call: TRBJ2-2; cdr3_nt: TGCGCCAGCAGCTGGGGACTAGCCTCGAACACCGGGGAGCTGTTTTTT; cdr3_aa: CASSWGLASNTGELFF
clone_size: -; d_call: TRBD1; v_call: TRBV7-9; j_call: TRBJ1-2; cdr3_nt: TGTGCCAGCAGCCACACAGGGGACGCCTATGGCTACACCTTC; cdr3_aa: CASSHTGDAYGYTF
clone_size: many; d_call: TRBD1; v_call: TRBV7-9; j_call: TRBJ2-3; cdr3_nt: TGTGCGGGACAGGTCTTCACAGATACGCAGTATTTT; cdr3_aa: CAGQVFTDTQYF
clone_size: many; d_call: TRBD1; v_call: TRBV29-1; j_call: TRBJ2-7; cdr3_nt: TGCAGCGACCGCGCAAAATCCTGGCACCGGGACAGGGACTACGAGCAGTACTTC; cdr3_aa: CSDRAKSWHRDRDYEQYF
clone_size: many; d_call: -; v_call: TRBV5-1; j_call: TRBJ2-3; cdr3_nt: TGCGCCAGCAGCTCCGATCAGGGCTATACGCAGTATTTT; cdr3_aa: CASSSDQGYTQYF
clone_size: many; d_call: -; v_call: TRBV29-1; j_call: TRBJ2-3; cdr3_nt: TGCAGCGTTGAAGAGGGTTATTTT; cdr3_aa: CSVEEGYF
clone_size: few; d_call: -; v_call: TRBV28; j_call: TRBJ1-1; cdr3_nt: TGTGCCAGCAGTTTGAGAGGCGGGACCGCTGAAGCTTTCTTT; cdr3_aa: CASSLRGGTAEAFF
clone_size: many; d_call: -; v_call: TRBV6-5; j_call: TRBJ2-6; cdr3_nt: TGTGCCAGCAGTTACGGGCCCGACAGGAGCTCTGGGGCCAACGTCCTGACTTTC; cdr3_aa: CASSYGPDRSSGANVLTF
clone_size: few; d_call: TRBD1; v_call: TRBV7-9; j_call: TRBJ1-2; cdr3_nt: TGTGCCAGCAGCTTTCCGTCAGGGGGCAACTATGGCTACACCTTC; cdr3_aa: CASSFPSGGNYGYTF
clone_size: few; d_call: TRBD1; v_call: TRBV2; j_call: TRBJ2-7; cdr3_nt: TGTGCCAGCGGGCTGTTACAGGGGCCGCGCGGGTCCTACGAGCAGTACTTC; cdr3_aa: CASGLLQGPRGSYEQYF
clone_size: -; d_call: -; v_call: TRBV29-1; j_call: TRBJ2-5; cdr3_nt: TGCAGCTTCCTCGGGGGCCAAGAGACCCAGTACTTC; cdr3_aa: CSFLGGQETQYF
clone_size: many; d_call: -; v_call: TRBV15; j_call: TRBJ2-3; cdr3_nt: TGTGCCACCAGCAGAGATTCTAGCCCCACAGATACGCAGTATTTT; cdr3_aa: CATSRDSSPTDTQYF
clone_size: few; d_call: -; v_call: TRBV10-2; j_call: TRBJ2-3; cdr3_nt: TGCGCCAGCAGTGAGTCCGGAACGGGAGCGGGCACAGATACGCAGTATTTT; cdr3_aa: CASSESGTGAGTDTQYF
clone_size: many; d_call: -; v_call: TRBV7-2; j_call: TRBJ2-5; cdr3_nt: TGTGCCAGCAGCCCGCCGGGGGCGGGAGTGGGAGAGACCCAGTACTTC; cdr3_aa: CASSPPGAGVGETQYF
clone_size: few; d_call: -; v_call: TRBV11-2; j_call: TRBJ2-3; cdr3_nt: TGTGCCAGCAGCTTATCGAACCCGACAGATACGCAGTATTTT; cdr3_aa: CASSLSNPTDTQYF
clone_size: few; d_call: -; v_call: TRBV10-2; j_call: TRBJ1-5; cdr3_nt: TGCGCCAGCAGTGCCCCGGATCGGAGCCAGCCCCAGCATTTT; cdr3_aa: CASSAPDRSQPQHF
clone_size: few; d_call: TRBD2; v_call: TRBV5-1; j_call: TRBJ2-7; cdr3_nt: TGCGCCAGCAGCACCCAACTAGCGGGAGGAAGGAGTGAGCAGTACTTC; cdr3_aa: CASSTQLAGGRSEQYF
clone_size: few; d_call: -; v_call: TRBV6-5; j_call: TRBJ2-3; cdr3_nt: TGTGCCAGCAAAATTGACGGAGGCACAGATACGCAGTATTTT; cdr3_aa: CASKIDGGTDTQYF
clone_size: -; d_call: TRBD1; v_call: TRBV29-1; j_call: TRBJ1-2; cdr3_nt: TGCAGCGTAAACCCGGGACAGGGATACTATGGCTACACCTTC; cdr3_aa: CSVNPGQGYYGYTF
clone_size: few; d_call: -; v_call: TRBV25-1; j_call: TRBJ2-2; cdr3_nt: TGTGCCAGCAAACCGGGACACGCGAACACCGGGGAGCTGTTTTTT; cdr3_aa: CASKPGHANTGELFF
clone_size: -; d_call: -; v_call: TRBV29-1; j_call: TRBJ1-4; cdr3_nt: TGCAGCTCCGCCGGGCCGAGATCTGAAAAACTGTTTTTT; cdr3_aa: CSSAGPRSEKLFF
clone_size: many; d_call: TRBD2; v_call: TRBV5-4; j_call: TRBJ2-7; cdr3_nt: TGTGCCAGCAGCTCTCGGACTAGCTACGAGCAGTACTTC; cdr3_aa: CASSSRTSYEQYF
clone_size: few; d_call: -; v_call: TRBV7-9; j_call: TRBJ2-7; cdr3_nt: TGTGCCAGCAGCCGACCGACAGACACCCTTTACGAGCAGTACTTC; cdr3_aa: CASSRPTDTLYEQYF
clone_size: many; d_call: -; v_call: TRBV19; j_call: TRBJ2-5; cdr3_nt: TGTGCCAGTAGGGAGGGGGCAGGGGTTGGTAGGGAGACCCAGTACTTC; cdr3_aa: CASREGAGVGRETQYF
clone_size: many; d_call: TRBD1; v_call: TRBV27; j_call: TRBJ1-1; cdr3_nt: TGTGCCAGCAGTTTATTGGGGACAGGGAACACTGAAGCTTTCTTT; cdr3_aa: CASSLLGTGNTEAFF
clone_size: few; d_call: TRBD1; v_call: TRBV27; j_call: TRBJ2-7; cdr3_nt: TGTGCCAGCAGTTTATTGCAGGGGGTGAATTCCTACGAGCAGTACTTC; cdr3_aa: CASSLLQGVNSYEQYF
clone_size: few; d_call: -; v_call: TRBV29-1; j_call: TRBJ2-1; cdr3_nt: TGCAGCGCCGGAAGAACGGATGGGTTCTTC; cdr3_aa: CSAGRTDGFF
clone_size: many; d_call: -; v_call: TRBV7-6; j_call: TRBJ2-3; cdr3_nt: TGTGCCAGCAGCCCCCTGACTAGACGGGAGACAGATACGCAGTATTTT; cdr3_aa: CASSPLTRRETDTQYF
clone_size: few; d_call: TRBD2; v_call: TRBV9; j_call: TRBJ2-6; cdr3_nt: TGTGCCAGCAGCGTAGAGGGGACTAGTAGATCGGGGGCCAACGTCCTGACTTTC; cdr3_aa: CASSVEGTSRSGANVLTF
clone_size: -; d_call: -; v_call: TRBV12-3/TRBV12-4; j_call: TRBJ1-4; cdr3_nt: TGTGCCAGCAGTTTAGGTGGAACTAATGAAAAACTGTTTTTT; cdr3_aa: CASSLGGTNEKLFF
clone_size: many; d_call: -; v_call: TRBV11-2; j_call: TRBJ1-2; cdr3_nt: TGTGCCAGCAGCTCCTCTGTCTATGGCTACACCTTC; cdr3_aa: CASSSSVYGYTF
clone_size: many; d_call: -; v_call: TRBV21-1; j_call: TRBJ2-3; cdr3_nt: TGTGCCAGCAGCAAAGGGCGCAACCCTAGCACAGATACGCAGTATTTT; cdr3_aa: CASSKGRNPSTDTQYF